The 2 T cell receptor delta chains in this list originate from one sample, sequenced in a study of gamma-delta T cells after stem cell transplantation. TCRdb applied CATT to the RT-PCR reads for clone calling. The profile shows about 1,400 delta-chain clones, under 15% of them singletons. The sequenced sample consisted of gamma-delta T cells. Source of these receptors: a human donor. It is not recorded whose cells these are; they may come from a transplant donor.

A word on this clone: A much larger clone differs from this one at a single base, so this may be a read error. V gene TRDV2 combines with J gene TRDJ1, with 8 positions matching TRDD3. The CDR3 has 18 amino acids. Germline CDR1 and CDR2: GEAIGNYY and EKD. CDR3 amino acids: CACDTVELGDRNTDKHIF. As DNA, the CDR3 is TGTGCCTGTGACACCGTAGAGCTGGGGGACCGCAACACCGATAAACACATCTTT.

This clone was detected a few times. The rearrangement joins TRDV2 to TRDJ1, with 7 bases lining up with TRDD3. Looked up from germline, CDR1 is GEAIGNYY and CDR2 is EKD. V shed 0 bases, J shed 5 bases, and the junction held 11 bases outside the gene matches. The CDR3 consists of 16 residues. CDR3 bases: TGTGCCTGTGACACCGTCTCCTCCGTACTGGGGGATAAACTCATCTTT. It is translated as CACDTVSSVLGDKLIF.